This T cell receptor beta chain was identified in a study of immune characterization of retroperitoneal liposarcoma. V was clipped by 2 bases and J by 0 bases, with 7 bases between them. The CDR3 has 15 amino acids. Germline values: CDR1 MNHEY, CDR2 SVGAGI. TCRdb passed the PCR reads through MiXCR, listing each CDR3 protein once. Here the sample spans almost 8,500 distinct CDR3 sequences, roughly 41% being singletons. The V gene is TRBV6-5, the J gene TRBJ2-2; D is uncertain. This sequence originates from a male donor with retroperitoneal liposarcoma. Specimen: tumor tissue. In DNA, the CDR3 is TGTGCCAGCAGTTACGCACGGACGAACACCGGGGAGCTGTTTTTT. It encodes CASSYARTNTGELFF.